This T cell receptor beta chain was sequenced in a study of T cells in Graves' hyperthyroidism and ophthalmopathy. This clonotype appeared many times. The antigen remains undetermined. The CDR3 regions of TCR beta were amplified from RNA transcripts. TCR CDR3 regions were first amplified by RT-PCR with HTBI primers. TCRdb redid the calling of the multiplex PCR reads with MiXCR, one entry per CDR3 protein. Of hundreds of thousands of distinct CDR3 sequences listed, 15% to 19% are singletons. V gave up 5 bases and J gave up 10 bases, with 17 bases separating them. From germline, CDR1 is SEHNR and CDR2 FQNEAQ (reference sequence). The CDR3 totals 13 residues. Overall study findings and caveats: With a median lead of about six months before onset, the model predicted ophthalmopathy. Blood also contained most expanded thyroid clonotypes above 0.001.

This chain uses TRBV7-9 with TRBJ1-1, with a possible D match to TRBD1 (6 bases). This clonotype originated in a woman aged 18-29 years with Graves' hyperthyroidism. Sequenced sample: blood. The CDR3 protein is CASSPTGTSGAFF. The CDR3 DNA is TGTGCCAGCAGCCCCACAGGGACCTCGGGAGCTTTCTTT.